This TCR beta chain emerged from a study of blood T cell repertoires in COVID-19. Germline CDR1 and CDR2: SNHLY and FYNNEI. The V gene lost 2 bases and the J gene lost 1 base, with 10 bases spanning the gap. The CDR3 is 15 amino acids. The protocol was immunoSEQ multiplex PCR, while the TCRdb copy is restricted to in-frame clones and leaves out a portion. The data contain about 150,000 clones, approximately 86% of them singletons. The sample consisted of peripheral blood. This rearrangement joins TRBV2 to TRBJ2-3, with D possibly matching TRBD1 (6 bases). The TCR originated in a man between 65 and 85 years old with acute or convalescent COVID-19. The CDR3, as DNA: TGTGCCAGCAGTGAATTACAGGGTGGCACAGATACGCAGTATTTT. It specifies CASSELQGGTDTQYF.